The 10 T cell receptor beta chains presented below share a single source sample, sequenced in a study of control samples from healthy donors and cancer patients. Sequenced by immunoSEQ multiplex PCR; TCRdb stores in-frame clones only, minus some. The table shows about 150,000 clones, with approximately 93% occurring only once. Sample: blood. These receptors originate from a man aged 18 to 30 in good health.

The genes are TRBV7-3 and TRBJ2-2, with 7 bases that match TRBD1. The CDR3 spans 15 residues. Germline V gene sequence: CDR1 SGHTA, CDR2 FQGTGA. V shed 4 bases and J 2 bases; nucleotides not matched to a gene: 4. The CDR3 sequence: CASSSRDRNTGELFF. The CDR3 DNA follows: TGTGCCAGCAGCTCCCGGGACAGAAACACCGGGGAGCTGTTTTTT.

The CDR3 DNA is TGTGCCAGCCGGGGCCTCCCGGGGGAAAAACTGTTTTTT. Amino acid sequence: CASRGLPGEKLFF. This chain uses TRBV2 with TRBJ1-4; a weak D match, TRBD1 (5 bases). Germline loops: CDR1 SNHLY, CDR2 FYNNEI. Trimming took off 8 bases at V and 8 bases at J, with 15 bases between the two ends. This CDR3 comprises 13 residues.

On this clone itself: Compared with germline, one end of the junction differs, possibly owing to a read error. The chain is built from TRBV7-7 and TRBJ2-1; D gene uncertain. This CDR3 has 18 residues. Germline lookup yields CDR1 SSHAT and CDR2 FNYEAQ (reference sequence). For the CDR3, the DNA is TGTGCTAGCAGCGAACTTCTGGGAAGTCGCGGCGCCTACAATGAGCAGTTCTTC. It specifies CASSELLGSRGAYNEQFF.

CDR3 sequence (DNA): TGTGCCAGCAGTGAAGTGAATTGGGGTAACACTGAAGCTTTCTTT. Amino acid sequence: CASSEVNWGNTEAFF. The chain employs TRBV6-1 and TRBJ1-1; D ambiguous. This CDR3 is 15 amino acids long. Germline V gene data show CDR1 as MNHNS and CDR2 as SASEGT. V was clipped by 1 base and J by 2 bases, with 11 bases between them.

The rearrangement joins TRBV10-3 to TRBJ1-5; D call uncertain. CDR3 size: 13 residues. Looked up from germline, CDR1 is ENHRY and CDR2 is SYGVKD. The ends were cut back, 2 bases at V and 7 bases at J, with 9 bases in the middle. CDR3 sequence reads: CAISELSAQPQHF. The CDR3 nucleotides are TGTGCCATCAGTGAGCTTTCGGCCCAGCCCCAGCATTTT.

J is TRBJ1-5 and V is TRBV5-6, with D uncertain. Germline-derived CDR1 and CDR2 are SGHDT and YYEEEE. Trimming stripped 0 bases from V and 3 bases from J, with 10 bases between. The CDR3 is made up of 15 amino acids. CDR3 in DNA: TGTGCCAGCAGCTTGGCCGGGAACTCCAATCAGCCCCAGCATTTT. This encodes CASSLAGNSNQPQHF.

DNA of the CDR3: TGTGCCAGCAGCGCCGACCGACAGCCTTCCTACAATGAGCAGTTCTTC. Translating gives CASSADRQPSYNEQFF. The V call is TRBV9, the J call TRBJ2-1; perhaps TRBD1 as D (5 bases). The CDR3 is 16 residues long. V lost 3 bases and J lost 1, with 14 bases in between. Germline V gives CDR1 SGDLS, CDR2 YYNGEE.

The gene calls are TRBV10-3 and TRBJ2-3; 10 nucleotides agree with TRBD2. CDR3 length: 17 amino acids. The V segment lost 3 bases and the J segment 5 bases; nucleotides outside the gene matches: 11. Per germline, CDR1 ENHRY and CDR2 SYGVKD. The CDR3 DNA reads as TGTGCCATCAGTGAACCACAAGCGGGAGGGTGGGGAGATACGCAGTATTTT. Translating gives CAISEPQAGGWGDTQYF.

The chain joins TRBV15 to TRBJ2-1, with D uncertain. This CDR3 contains 14 residues. Looked up from germline, CDR1 is LNHNV and CDR2 is YYDKDF (reference sequence). Trimming took off 0 bases at V and 5 bases at J, with 8 bases between the two ends. The CDR3 DNA sequence: TGTGCCACCAGCAGAGATAACGGAGACAATGAGCAGTTCTTC. It yields the protein CATSRDNGDNEQFF.

This rearrangement joins TRBV7-6 to TRBJ1-5; the D is unclear. The length of the CDR3 is 14 residues. Germline lookup yields CDR1 SGHVS and CDR2 FNYEAQ. The V and J ends lost 5 bases and 4 bases respectively, with 12 bases between them. The DNA of the CDR3 is TGTGCCAGCAGCCCCCGGGCTGGAAATCAGCCCCAGCATTTT. Protein: CASSPRAGNQPQHF. Complete variable domain (other parts from reference TRBV7-6 and TRBJ1-5): GAGVSQSPRYKVTKRGQDVALRCDPISGHVSLYWYRQALGQGPEFLTYFNYEAQQDKSGLPNDRFSAERPEGSISTLTIQRTEQRDSAMYRCASSPRAGNQPQHFGDGTRLSIL.